The source of this T cell receptor beta chain is a study of shared clonotypes between healthy human individuals. Study at large: Donors consisted of a couple of women and three men between 18 and 49.

Deep was the level used in running the assay. For each subset, genomic DNA was distributed in equal portions over several immunoSEQ plates. Source study methods: ImmunoSEQ output held junction-only sequences without quality scores, so filtering differed. This table comes from immunoSEQ multiplex PCR, and its TCRdb copy is limited to in-frame clones, with some not included. The DNA was the basis for D and trimming; V, J and clone size are from that table. Among about 2,500,000 clones listed, around nine tenths were seen once. Per the germline V gene, CDR1 is SGHRS and CDR2 is YFSETQ. Trimming shortened V by 4 bases and J by 1 base, and 7 bases separated the two germline ends. This CDR3 is built from 13 residues. This clone was detected a few times. Additional DNA sequences in this sample encode the identical CDR3.

The gene calls are TRBV5-1 and TRBJ2-3, with D perhaps matching TRBD2 (6 bases). The sequence was collected from a man between 18 and 29 years old in good health. Material: naive CD4+ T cells sorted from blood. The subset here: CD45RA+ positively selected. The CDR3 spells CASSPGGTDTQYF. The DNA of the CDR3 is TGCGCCAGCAGCCCGGGGGGCACAGATACGCAGTATTTT.